What follows describes a single T cell receptor beta chain. Its recognized antigen is unknown. Base qualities were left out, and no much larger clone turns up one base away. The data derive from a study of OX40 agonist ivuxolimab in advanced cancers. Background on the whole study: The costimulatory receptor OX40 (CD134) was targeted by ivuxolimab, a fully human IgG2 agonistic monoclonal antibody. The paper covers the monotherapy dose-escalation part of the phase I ivuxolimab trial, which included N of about 56 patients. A male proportion of around 81% and a mean age of 60 years, ranging from roughly 23 to 79, were recorded for the dose-escalation cohort. Three dose-escalation patients achieved partial responses, one with hepatocellular carcinoma and two with cutaneous melanoma. The purpose of peripheral TCRbeta sequencing was to test whether ivuxolimab changed TCR sequence diversity and led to clonal T-cell expansion. Patients were allowed to have had prior anti-PD-1, anti-PD-L1 or anti-CTLA-4 therapy, and around two fifths of the dose-escalation patients had been treated with checkpoint inhibitors. Intravenous ivuxolimab was administered to patients every 2 weeks at six dose levels: 0.01, 0.1, 0.3, 1.5, 3 and 10 mg/kg. Among the roughly 54 dose-escalation patients, some 19 had hepatocellular carcinoma, about 15 melanoma, 9 renal cell carcinoma and 9 head and neck cancer. What the authors observed across the whole study: Low levels of normalized T-cell clonal expansion were also seen in some patients who did not respond. In the 0.1-3.0 mg/kg groups, partial responders had among the lowest normalized peripheral clonal expansion, particularly in CD8+ T cells. Which antigens the clonally expanded peripheral T cells were specific for was not determined. At doses of 0.1 to 3.0 mg/kg, clonal expansion of both CD4+ and CD8+ T cells in blood was seen between baseline and week 6. On average, CD8+ T cells showed more expanded clones than CD4+ T cells after ivuxolimab.

For sequencing of the TCRbeta CDR3 region, genomic DNA was extracted from the sorted cells. TCRbeta CDR3 regions were sequenced using the immunoSEQ Assay. The source is immuneACCESS, and TCRdb retained only in-frame sequences with V and J called. Part of the clones is not carried over; for the studies checked, unresolved V genes explain less than half of this, and the remainder is unexplained. The sample table holds 40,000 to 50,000 clones, of which 91% were seen once. Roughly 5.2% of the sample is in the top ten clones. Patients with a history of autoimmune disease or receiving systemic immunosuppression were excluded from the trial. Peripheral blood for TCR sequencing was collected from all dose cohorts at baseline, on cycle 4 day 1, and on cycle 7 day 1. The samples were taken from a phase I, first-in-human, multicenter, open-label dose-escalation trial of ivuxolimab. Adults with locally advanced or metastatic melanoma, renal cell carcinoma, hepatocellular carcinoma or head and neck squamous cell carcinoma were enrolled in the trial. Before TCR sequencing, CD4+ T cells and CD8+ T cells from peripheral blood were sorted into separate populations.

There are 16 amino acids in the CDR3, from cysteine to phenylalanine inclusive. Left in the record is the CDR3 DNA by itself, 48 bases read in frame from the first base. The germline V gene encodes CDR1 KGHSH and CDR2 LQKENI. Clipping removes 1 base from V and 3 bases from J, with 4 as the unmatched junction base count. The sequencing here drew on CD4+ or CD8+ T cells sorted from blood, taken in a trial of the OX40 agonist ivuxolimab. The chain joins TRBV18 to TRBJ2-7; 12 of the junction bases match TRBD2. The receptor's source is an adult with an advanced solid tumor such as melanoma, head and neck, liver or kidney cancer. The DNA sequence reads TGTGCCAGCTCACCACAGGAGACTAGCGGGAGCTACGAGCAGTACTTC. Translated, this gives CASSPQETSGSYEQYF. The reference TRBV18 and TRBJ2-7 proteins fill in what lies around the CDR3, so the full variable domain reads NAGVMQNPRHLVRRRGQEARLRCSPMKGHSHVYWYRQLPEEGLKFMVYLQKENIIDESGMPKERFSAEFPKEGPSILRIQQVVRGDSAAYFCASSPQETSGSYEQYFGPGTRLTVT.